The 29 T cell receptor beta chains given below trace back to one sample, sequenced in a study of glioma-infiltrating T cells after dendritic cell vaccination. The protocol was immunoSEQ multiplex PCR, while the TCRdb copy is restricted to in-frame clones and leaves out a portion. The table records tens of thousands of clones, about four fifths of them present only once. Time point denoted: after dendritic cell vaccination, including at tumor progression/relapse. The sample consisted of blood, taken after dendritic cell vaccination. The source is a human donor with glioblastoma.

The gene calls are TRBV19 and TRBJ2-3; D unresolved. The germline CDR1 and CDR2 sequences are LNHDA and SQIVND (reference sequence). The CDR3 consists of 15 residues. V was pared by 3 bases and J by 0 bases, with 10 bases between. The CDR3 reads CASSISQISTDTQYF. The DNA of the CDR3 is TGTGCCAGTAGTATTTCACAAATTAGCACAGATACGCAGTATTTT.

The chain is built from TRBV18 and TRBJ2-5; D is possibly TRBD1 (6 bases). Germline V gene data show CDR1 as KGHSH and CDR2 as LQKENI. This CDR3 is built from 13 residues. V lost 5 bases and J lost 2, with 9 bases in between. For the CDR3, the DNA is TGTGCCAGCTCATCGGACAGTCAAGAGACCCAGTACTTC. It yields the protein CASSSDSQETQYF.

The rearrangement links TRBV4-1 to TRBJ1-2, with TRBD1 identical over 7 bases. The V gene end was trimmed by 1 base and the J gene end by 3 bases; junction bases not matched to a gene: 8. CDR1 is MGHRA, CDR2 YSYEKL, per germline. The CDR3 covers 16 residues. The CDR3 sequence: CASSQGTRGRHYGYTF. CDR3 coding DNA: TGCGCCAGCAGCCAAGGGACCAGGGGGAGACACTATGGCTACACCTTC.

The chain combines TRBV9 with TRBJ1-4; possibly TRBD1 for D (5 bases). Germline assignment: CDR1 SGDLS and CDR2 YYNGEE. The CDR3 covers 15 residues. V lost 4 bases and J 0 bases, leaving 10 bases between the germline ends. The CDR3 nucleotides are TGTGCCAGCAGCTCCCGGGGGGCAACTAATGAAAAACTGTTTTTT. The encoded protein is CASSSRGATNEKLFF.

This clone is a singleton in its sample. V usage is TRBV5-6 and J usage is TRBJ1-6, with D possibly being TRBD1 (6 bases). This CDR3 is 16 amino acids long. Germline-derived CDR1 and CDR2 are SGHDT and YYEEEE. V lost 4 bases, J lost 6 bases, and 17 bases lay in between. CDR3 bases: TGTGCCAGCAGCCCAGAGACAGGTTCGGTTAATTCACCCCTCCACTTT. Translated, it gives CASSPETGSVNSPLHF.

This chain connects TRBV30 to TRBJ2-3, with TRBD1 matching over 8 bases. V was pared by 7 bases and J by 2 bases, with 11 bases of the junction left unmatched. Germline CDR1 reads GTSNPN; CDR2 reads SVGIG (reference sequence). The CDR3 runs to 15 residues. CDR3 loop: CALGVGTGYTDTQYF. The CDR3 nucleotides read TGTGCCTTGGGAGTGGGGACAGGCTACACAGATACGCAGTATTTT.

The V gene is TRBV5-4, the J gene TRBJ2-2; TRBD2 is a possible D gene (5 bases). The germline V gene encodes CDR1 SGHNT and CDR2 YYREEE (reference sequence). Trimming took off 4 bases at V and 5 bases at J, with 15 bases between the two ends. The CDR3 is made up of 15 amino acids. The CDR3 DNA is TGTGCCAGCAGCGCCTTAGATCGGGGAACCGGGGAGCTGTTTTTT. Residues: CASSALDRGTGELFF. The full variable domain, in which reference TRBV5-4 and TRBJ2-2 provide the parts outside the CDR3, is ETGVTQSPTHLIKTRGQQVTLRCSSQSGHNTVSWYQQALGQGPQFIFQYYREEENGRGNFPPRFSGLQFPNYSSELNVNALELDDSALYLCASSALDRGTGELFFGEGSRLTVL.

The chain links TRBV7-6 to TRBJ1-3, with TRBD1 identical over 7 bases. This CDR3 is built from 15 residues. CDR1 SGHVS and CDR2 FNYEAQ come from the germline V gene. Germline trimming cut 5 bases from V and 0 bases from J; bases unmatched to any gene: 4. CDR3 amino acids: CASSPGQVSGNTIYF. The CDR3 region has the DNA TGTGCCAGCAGCCCCGGACAGGTCTCTGGAAACACCATATATTTT.

The genes are TRBV4-1 and TRBJ1-1, with a possible D match to TRBD1 (5 bases). The germline V gene has CDR1 MGHRA and CDR2 YSYEKL. V shed 2 bases and J shed 5 bases, with 15 bases lying between them. This CDR3 spans 15 amino acids. The CDR3, as DNA: TGCGCCAGCAGCCAATGGGGACTGGGGCAGACTGAAGCTTTCTTT. It codes for CASSQWGLGQTEAFF.

The rearrangement uses TRBV5-4 and TRBJ1-1; D call uncertain. V was clipped by 4 bases and J by 0 bases, with 7 bases between them. CDR3 size: 13 residues. In germline, CDR1 is SGHNT, CDR2 YYREEE (reference sequence). The CDR3 spells CASSPKMNTEAFF. In nucleotides, the CDR3 is TGTGCCAGCAGCCCTAAGATGAACACTGAAGCTTTCTTT.

The chain recombines TRBV27 with TRBJ2-5, with a weak D call TRBD2 (6 bases). The CDR3 runs to 15 residues. V shed 0 bases and J shed 4 bases, with 12 bases lying between them. Germline loops: CDR1 MNHEY, CDR2 SMNVEV (reference sequence). The CDR3 DNA sequence: TGTGCCAGCAGTTTATCGGCACTAGCCCGAGAGACCCAGTACTTC. It is translated as CASSLSALARETQYF.

The chain carries TRBV7-9 and TRBJ2-7; 8 bases align to TRBD1. V dropped 5 bases and J dropped 3; count of bases not matched to a gene: 9. This CDR3 has 15 residues. Germline assignment: CDR1 SEHNR and CDR2 FQNEAQ (reference sequence). The CDR3, as DNA: TGTGCCAGCAGCCAGGGACAGGTCATAAACTACGAGCAGTACTTC. This gives the protein CASSQGQVINYEQYF.

V usage is TRBV7-2 and J usage is TRBJ1-1; weak D call: TRBD1 (5 bases). V gave up 4 bases and J gave up 1 base, with 7 bases separating them. The CDR3 extends over 13 amino acids. Germline values: CDR1 SGHTA, CDR2 FQGNSA. CDR3 DNA sequence: TGTGCCAGCAGCTCCGACAGGAACACTGAAGCTTTCTTT. Translating it yields CASSSDRNTEAFF.

This clone was seen a few times. V gene TRBV19 combines with J gene TRBJ1-6; 9 positions agree with TRBD1. Germline V lookup: CDR1 LNHDA, CDR2 SQIVND (reference sequence). This CDR3 comprises 14 residues. V gave up 6 bases and J gave up 5 bases; unmatched junction bases: 2. Written as DNA, the CDR3 is TGTGCCAGTAGCCGGGACAGGGATAATTCACCCCTCCACTTT. Translation: CASSRDRDNSPLHF.

The chain is built from TRBV19 and TRBJ1-2; 9 bases match TRBD1. This CDR3 is built from 16 residues. Germline trimming cut 5 bases from V and 5 bases from J; bases unmatched to any gene: 12. CDR1 is LNHDA, CDR2 SQIVND, per germline (reference sequence). The CDR3 coding sequence is TGTGCCAGTAGTTTACACACCGGGACAGGGATATATGGCTACACCTTC. Its translation is CASSLHTGTGIYGYTF.

This chain connects TRBV27 to TRBJ2-7, with D possibly matching TRBD1 (6 bases). CDR1 MNHEY and CDR2 SMNVEV come from the germline V gene (reference sequence). There are 13 residues in the CDR3. The ends were cut back, 10 bases at V and 4 bases at J, with 17 bases in the middle. CDR3 amino acids: CATHAGDRYEQYF. The DNA for the CDR3 is TGTGCCACGCATGCAGGGGATAGGTACGAGCAGTACTTC.

The genes are TRBV6-5 and TRBJ2-3; D remains ambiguous. This CDR3 is built from 14 residues. CDR1 MNHEY and CDR2 SVGAGI come from the germline V gene. The germline V and J ends were trimmed by 6 bases and 1 base, with 11 bases remaining between them. This CDR3 is CASRAGLGTDTQYF. The CDR3, as DNA: TGTGCCAGCAGGGCAGGTCTGGGCACAGATACGCAGTATTTT.

The chain is built from TRBV27 and TRBJ2-1; 11 positions match TRBD2. CDR3 length: 13 amino acids. Per the germline V gene, CDR1 is MNHEY and CDR2 is SMNVEV (reference sequence). Trimming took 8 bases from V and 6 from J; bases not matched to a gene: 3. CDR3 sequence reads: CASGTSGINEQFF. DNA of the CDR3: TGTGCCAGCGGGACTAGCGGCATCAATGAGCAGTTCTTC.

The chain couples TRBV27 to TRBJ2-1; D is possibly TRBD1 (6 bases). The CDR3 is made up of 17 amino acids. The germline V and J ends were trimmed by 5 bases and 0 bases, with 17 bases remaining between them. Germline assignment: CDR1 MNHEY and CDR2 SMNVEV (reference sequence). The CDR3 DNA follows: TGTGCCAGCAGTCAGGGGTGGGGACATGACTCCTACAATGAGCAGTTCTTC. This codes for CASSQGWGHDSYNEQFF.

The chain links TRBV20-1 to TRBJ2-7, with 7 bases identical to TRBD1. Germline V gene lookup returns CDR1 DFQATT and CDR2 SNEGSKA (reference sequence). The ends lost 8 bases at V and 4 bases at J; junction bases unmatched: 5. This CDR3 spans 11 amino acids. Here the CDR3 reads CSQGEWYEQYF. The DNA of the CDR3 is TGCAGTCAGGGGGAGTGGTACGAGCAGTACTTC.

V usage is TRBV14 and J usage is TRBJ2-7; TRBD2 matches 7 bases. Germline trimming cut 3 bases from V and 1 base from J; bases unmatched to any gene: 9. Per germline, CDR1 SGHDN and CDR2 FVKESK. The CDR3 spans 16 residues. The CDR3 sequence is CASSHHAGGTSYEQYF. In DNA, the CDR3 is TGTGCCAGCAGCCACCACGCCGGGGGGACTTCCTACGAGCAGTACTTC. Full variable domain (missing parts from reference TRBV14 and TRBJ2-7): EAGVTQFPSHSVIEKGQTVTLRCDPISGHDNLYWYRRVMGKEIKFLLHFVKESKQDESGMPNNRFLAERTGGTYSTLKVQPAELEDSGVYFCASSHHAGGTSYEQYFGPGTRLTVT.

The chain employs TRBV5-4 and TRBJ2-4, with D unclear. Germline CDR1 SGHNT, CDR2 YYREEE (reference sequence). V was trimmed by 4 bases and J by 8 bases, leaving 16 bases between them. The CDR3 contains 14 residues. The CDR3 is CASSPPGQTDIQYF. CDR3 coding DNA: TGTGCCAGCAGCCCCCCAGGCCAAACGGACATTCAGTACTTC. Together with reference TRBV5-4 and TRBJ2-4, the CDR3 gives the full variable domain: ETGVTQSPTHLIKTRGQQVTLRCSSQSGHNTVSWYQQALGQGPQFIFQYYREEENGRGNFPPRFSGLQFPNYSSELNVNALELDDSALYLCASSPPGQTDIQYFGAGTRLSVL.

The chain combines TRBV7-8 with TRBJ2-2; TRBD1 is a possible D gene (5 bases). Trimming removed 8 bases from V and 7 bases from J, with 17 bases in between. Germline V gene sequence: CDR1 SGHVS, CDR2 FQNEAQ. This CDR3 contains 14 residues. The CDR3 region is CASSDIPLVGELFF. CDR3 nucleotide sequence: TGTGCCAGCTCGGACATACCATTGGTCGGGGAGCTGTTTTTT.

This clone was recorded only once. The V and J genes are TRBV10-2 and TRBJ2-3; 9 bases map to TRBD1. CDR1 WSHSY and CDR2 SAAADI come from the germline V gene. The CDR3 runs 14 residues. Trimming took 8 bases from V and 3 from J; bases not matched to a gene: 6. The CDR3 region is CASQLTGGTDTQYF. CDR3 in DNA: TGCGCCAGCCAACTGACAGGGGGGACAGATACGCAGTATTTT.

The CDR3 region is CASSLINPHGTGDEKLFF. The DNA of the CDR3 is TGTGCCAGCAGCTTAATCAATCCCCACGGGACAGGAGATGAAAAACTGTTTTTT. The rearrangement uses TRBV5-6 and TRBJ1-4; 8 positions match TRBD1. Germline V lookup: CDR1 SGHDT, CDR2 YYEEEE. The CDR3 runs 18 residues. V was clipped by 2 bases and J by 6 bases; unmatched bases: 15.

Here the CDR3 reads CAWRPGGHANTGELFF. The CDR3, as DNA: TGTGCCTGGAGGCCGGGGGGACATGCGAACACCGGGGAGCTGTTTTTT. This chain links TRBV30 with TRBJ2-2; D perhaps matches TRBD2 (7 bases). This CDR3 is 16 amino acids long. Germline V lookup: CDR1 GTSNPN, CDR2 SVGIG (reference sequence). V was cut by 3 bases and J by 0 bases, with 14 bases left in between.

The chain employs TRBV11-1 and TRBJ1-6; D gene ambiguous. The CDR3 is 14 amino acids. The V and J ends lost 3 bases and 6 bases respectively, with 9 bases between them. Germline V gene lookup returns CDR1 SGHAT and CDR2 FQDESV (reference sequence). The DNA of the CDR3 is TGTGCCAGCAGCTTTCGGGGTTTTAATTCACCCCTCCACTTT. This gives the protein CASSFRGFNSPLHF.

V usage is TRBV6-4 and J usage is TRBJ1-2; TRBD1 agrees at 7 bases. The CDR3 contains 16 residues. V lost 5 bases, J lost 3 bases, and 12 bases stayed unmatched. Germline lookup yields CDR1 MRHNA and CDR2 SNTAGT. The CDR3 loop is CASSPRVGGSHYGYTF. The CDR3 DNA is TGTGCCAGCAGTCCACGTGTAGGGGGCAGTCACTATGGCTACACCTTC.

V usage is TRBV7-9 and J usage is TRBJ2-1; 9 nucleotides match TRBD1. Looked up from germline, CDR1 is SEHNR and CDR2 is FQNEAQ (reference sequence). The CDR3 loop spans 15 amino acids. Germline trimming cut 6 bases from V and 9 bases from J; bases unmatched to any gene: 12. DNA for the CDR3: TGTGCCAGCAGAAAACCGGGACAGGGAGCGGTTGAGCAGTTCTTC. Translation: CASRKPGQGAVEQFF.